Below, one TCR beta chain is given with its context. This sample is part of a study of CD8 T cells in ankylosing spondylitis. V lost 7 bases and J lost 6; bases outside the gene matches: 9. In germline, CDR1 is SGHTA, CDR2 FQGNSA. The CDR3 sequence is 14 residues long. Each CDR3 protein gets one entry after TCRdb re-called the 5' RACE reads with MiXCR. The table includes 25,000 to 30,000 distinct CDR3 sequences, 7.9% detected once. This clonotype was obtained from a male donor with ankylosing spondylitis or in good health (not recorded which). Sample: blood. The rearrangement links TRBV7-2 to TRBJ2-3; 8 positions match TRBD2. The CDR3: CASTQAGALDTQYF. CDR3 nucleotides: TGTGCCAGCACCCAAGCGGGGGCGTTGGATACGCAGTATTTT.